This T cell receptor (beta chain) was recorded in a study of blood T cell repertoires in COVID-19 (dated by TCRdb to 2018 to 2021). Describing the broader study: The collaborator samples originated in the United States, Italy and Spain and spanned the acute and convalescent phases of COVID-19. The repertoires were made available in a free public database intended to serve as a resource for research on the immune response to SARS-CoV-2. The material from the prospective study consisted of cDNA or gDNA derived from T cells, B-cell-depleted T cells, or PBMCs. A de-identified subject ID, COVID-19 status, age in years and sex were almost always included in the sample metadata. Samples came from the ongoing ImmuneRACE study (first 160 participants) plus 1,254 subjects from 6 global collaborators. Deeply sampled blood TCRbeta repertoires from subjects exposed to, actively infected with, or recovered from COVID-19 were included in the dataset. Where HLA class I and class II types were available, the types were taken from metadata supplied by the sample provider, not from assay-based typing. Study-wide conclusions, independent of this receptor: Clinical and demographic metadata were provided uncurated, with the amount varying by source and participant.

Notes on this clone: This clone's antigen is unknown. Base quality data are lacking; no much larger clone is found one base away.

Collaborating institutions collected whole blood in K2EDTA tubes following their own protocols. For TCRbeta analysis, collaborators shipped samples as frozen whole blood, isolated PBMCs, or DNA extracted from either of those sample types. Per the germline V gene, SGHVS is the CDR1 and FQNEAQ is the CDR2. The CDR3 numbers 15 residues from cysteine through phenylalanine. Only the CDR3 region is kept as DNA, spanning 45 bases read in frame from base 1. Clipping removes 2 bases from V and 4 bases from J, with 3 as the unmatched junction base count. TCRbeta CDR3 regions were amplified from genomic DNA by means of the immunoSEQ Assay, a bias-controlled multiplex PCR. In the paper's pipeline: The number of nucleated cells in each sample was estimated from the amplification of reference gene primers within the assay. To quantify the absolute abundance of each unique TCRbeta CDR3 rearrangement, sequence reads were collapsed and filtered. For each sample, productive Simpson clonality was calculated as the square root of Simpson's diversity index across productive rearrangements. The table was pulled from immuneACCESS by TCRdb, which kept in-frame rearrangements only. Such tables lose some clones; where checked, under half of the loss comes from unresolved V genes, and the rest has no known cause. V and J calls plus clone size are reproduced from that table; the DNA served to infer D and trimming. This sample holds 50,000 or so clones; about 80% were observed only once. The ten largest make up about 25% of the sample.

The chain couples TRBV7-8 to TRBJ1-5, and 9 bases in between align with TRBD1. The sequence was collected from a man between 65 and 79 years old with acute or convalescent COVID-19. The sample taken for sequencing was peripheral blood. The bases read TGTGCCAGCAGCTTAAGACAGGGGGTAAATCAGCCCCAGCATTTT. The encoded protein is CASSLRQGVNQPQHF.